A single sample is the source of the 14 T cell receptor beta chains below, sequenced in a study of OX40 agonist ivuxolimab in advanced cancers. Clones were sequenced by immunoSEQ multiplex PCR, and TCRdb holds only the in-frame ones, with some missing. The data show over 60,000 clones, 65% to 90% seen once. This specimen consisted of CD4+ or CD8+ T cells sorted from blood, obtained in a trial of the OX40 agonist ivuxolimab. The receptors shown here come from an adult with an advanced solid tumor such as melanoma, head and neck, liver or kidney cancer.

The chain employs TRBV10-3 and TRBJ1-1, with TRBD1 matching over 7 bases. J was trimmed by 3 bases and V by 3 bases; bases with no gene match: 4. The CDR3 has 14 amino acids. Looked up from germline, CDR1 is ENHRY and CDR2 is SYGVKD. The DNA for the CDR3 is TGTGCCATCAGTGACGACAGGGTTTACACTGAAGCTTTCTTT. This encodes CAISDDRVYTEAFF.

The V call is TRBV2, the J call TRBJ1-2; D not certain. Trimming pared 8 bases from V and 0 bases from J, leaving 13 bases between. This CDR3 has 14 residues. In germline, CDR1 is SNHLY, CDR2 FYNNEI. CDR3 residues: CASAPQLTNYGYTF. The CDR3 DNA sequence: TGTGCCAGCGCCCCACAGCTAACTAACTATGGCTACACCTTC.

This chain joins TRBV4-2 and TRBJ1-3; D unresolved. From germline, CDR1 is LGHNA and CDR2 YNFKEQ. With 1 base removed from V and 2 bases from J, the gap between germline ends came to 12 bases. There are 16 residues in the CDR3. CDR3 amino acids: CASSQAPVEAGNTIYF. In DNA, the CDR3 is TGTGCCAGCAGCCAAGCCCCTGTGGAAGCTGGAAACACCATATATTTT.

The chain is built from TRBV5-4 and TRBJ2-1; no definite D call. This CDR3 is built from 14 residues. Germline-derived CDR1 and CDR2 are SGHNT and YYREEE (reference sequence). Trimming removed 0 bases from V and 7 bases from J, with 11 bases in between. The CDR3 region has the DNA TGTGCCAGCAGCTTGGGGGAAACGACTAATGAGCAGTTCTTC. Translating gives CASSLGETTNEQFF.

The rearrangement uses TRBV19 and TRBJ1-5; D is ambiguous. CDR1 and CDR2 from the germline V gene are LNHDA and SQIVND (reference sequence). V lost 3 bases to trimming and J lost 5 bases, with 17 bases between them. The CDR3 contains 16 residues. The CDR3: CASSMGKGGGYQPQHF. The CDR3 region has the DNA TGTGCCAGTAGTATGGGTAAGGGAGGAGGTTATCAGCCCCAGCATTTT.

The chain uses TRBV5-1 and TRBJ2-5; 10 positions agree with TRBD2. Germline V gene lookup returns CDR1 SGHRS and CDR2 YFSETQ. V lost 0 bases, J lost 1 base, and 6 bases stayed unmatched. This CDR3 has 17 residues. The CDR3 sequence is CASSLAGSGGAQETQYF. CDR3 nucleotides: TGCGCCAGCAGCTTGGCCGGGAGCGGGGGGGCCCAAGAGACCCAGTACTTC.

The CDR3 sequence is CASSLTRGNEKLFF. CDR3 coding DNA: TGTGCCAGCAGCTTAACCAGGGGGAATGAAAAACTGTTTTTT. V gene TRBV7-8 combines with J gene TRBJ1-4; the match to TRBD1 covers 7 bases. The CDR3 totals 14 residues. Germline CDR1 SGHVS, CDR2 FQNEAQ. V shed 2 bases and J 5 bases; nucleotides not matched to a gene: 2. The full variable domain, completed using reference TRBV7-8 and TRBJ1-4, is GAGVSQSPRYKVAKRGQDVALRCDPISGHVSLFWYQQALGQGPEFLTYFQNEAQLDKSGLPSDRFFAERPEGSVSTLKIQRTQQEDSAVYLCASSLTRGNEKLFFGSGTQLSVL.

This chain's CDR3 is CASSVMGGQPQHF. Here the CDR3 DNA reads TGTGCCAGCAGTGTTATGGGTGGGCAGCCCCAGCATTTT. The chain joins TRBV2 to TRBJ1-5; D uncertain. Trimming shortened V by 4 bases and J by 7 bases, and 11 bases separated the two germline ends. This CDR3 region has 13 residues. CDR1 and CDR2 from the germline V gene are SNHLY and FYNNEI.

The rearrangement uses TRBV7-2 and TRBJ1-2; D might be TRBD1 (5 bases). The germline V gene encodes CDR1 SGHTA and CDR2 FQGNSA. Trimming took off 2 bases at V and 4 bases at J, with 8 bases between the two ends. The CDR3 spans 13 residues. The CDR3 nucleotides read TGTGCCAGCAGCTTATCCGGGACCTATGGCTACACCTTC. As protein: CASSLSGTYGYTF.

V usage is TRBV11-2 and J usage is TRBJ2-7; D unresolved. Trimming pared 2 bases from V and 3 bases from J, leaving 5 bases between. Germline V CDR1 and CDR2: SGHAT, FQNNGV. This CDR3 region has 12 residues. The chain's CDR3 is CASSLQYYEQYF. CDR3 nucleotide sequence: TGTGCCAGCAGCTTACAGTACTACGAGCAGTACTTC.

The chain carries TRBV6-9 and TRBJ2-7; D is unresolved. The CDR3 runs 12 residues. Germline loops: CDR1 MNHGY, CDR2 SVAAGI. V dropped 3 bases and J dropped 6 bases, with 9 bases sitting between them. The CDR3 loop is CASSYPTPEQYF. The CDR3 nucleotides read TGTGCCAGCAGTTACCCCACGCCCGAGCAGTACTTC.

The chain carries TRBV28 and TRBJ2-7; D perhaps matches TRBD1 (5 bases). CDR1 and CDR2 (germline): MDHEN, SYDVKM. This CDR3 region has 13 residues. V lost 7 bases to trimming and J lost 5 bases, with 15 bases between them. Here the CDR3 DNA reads TGTGCCAGCACCATAGACAGTTCTCACGAGCAGTACTTC. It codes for CASTIDSSHEQYF. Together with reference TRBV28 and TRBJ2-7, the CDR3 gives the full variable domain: DVKVTQSSRYLVKRTGEKVFLECVQDMDHENMFWYRQDPGLGLRLIYFSYDVKMKEKGDIPEGYSVSREKKERFSLILESASTNQTSMYLCASTIDSSHEQYFGPGTRLTVT.

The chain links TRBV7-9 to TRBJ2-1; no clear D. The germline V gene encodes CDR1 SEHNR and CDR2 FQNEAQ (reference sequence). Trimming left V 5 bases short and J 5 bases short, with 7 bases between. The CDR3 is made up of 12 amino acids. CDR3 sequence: CASSRFDNEQFF. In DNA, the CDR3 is TGTGCCAGCAGCCGGTTTGACAATGAGCAGTTCTTC.

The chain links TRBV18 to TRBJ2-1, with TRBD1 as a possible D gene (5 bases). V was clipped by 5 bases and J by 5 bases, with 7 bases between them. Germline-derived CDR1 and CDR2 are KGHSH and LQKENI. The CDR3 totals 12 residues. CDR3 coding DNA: TGTGCCAGCTCATCACAGGACAATGAGCAGTTCTTC. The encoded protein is CASSSQDNEQFF.